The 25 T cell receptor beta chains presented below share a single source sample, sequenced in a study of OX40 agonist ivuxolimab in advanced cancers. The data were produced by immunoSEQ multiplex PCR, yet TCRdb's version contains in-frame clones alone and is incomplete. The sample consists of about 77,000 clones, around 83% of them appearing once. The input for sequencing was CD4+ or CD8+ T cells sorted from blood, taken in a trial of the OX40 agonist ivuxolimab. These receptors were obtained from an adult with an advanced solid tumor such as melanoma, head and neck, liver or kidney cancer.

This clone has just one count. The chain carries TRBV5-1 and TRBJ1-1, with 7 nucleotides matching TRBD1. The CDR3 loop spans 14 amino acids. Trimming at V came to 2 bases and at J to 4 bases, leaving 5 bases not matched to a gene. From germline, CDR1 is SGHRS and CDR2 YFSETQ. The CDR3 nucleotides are TGCGCCAGCAGCTTAACAGGGGAAGGCACTGAAGCTTTCTTT. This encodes CASSLTGEGTEAFF.

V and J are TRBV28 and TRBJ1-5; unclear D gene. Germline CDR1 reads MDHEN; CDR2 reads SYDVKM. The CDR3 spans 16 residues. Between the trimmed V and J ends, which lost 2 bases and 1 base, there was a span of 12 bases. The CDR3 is CASSLEAAWSNQPQHF. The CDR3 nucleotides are TGTGCCAGCAGTTTAGAGGCGGCCTGGAGCAATCAGCCCCAGCATTTT. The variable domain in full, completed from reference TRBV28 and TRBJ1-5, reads DVKVTQSSRYLVKRTGEKVFLECVQDMDHENMFWYRQDPGLGLRLIYFSYDVKMKEKGDIPEGYSVSREKKERFSLILESASTNQTSMYLCASSLEAAWSNQPQHFGDGTRLSIL.

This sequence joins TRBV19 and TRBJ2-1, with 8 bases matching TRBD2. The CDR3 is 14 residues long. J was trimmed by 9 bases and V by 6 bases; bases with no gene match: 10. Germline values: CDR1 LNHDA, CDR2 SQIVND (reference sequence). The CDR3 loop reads CASREREKIVEQFF. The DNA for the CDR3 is TGTGCCAGTAGAGAGCGGGAGAAGATCGTTGAGCAGTTCTTC. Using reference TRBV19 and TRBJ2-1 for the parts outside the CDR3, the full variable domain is DGGITQSPKYLFRKEGQNVTLSCEQNLNHDAMYWYRQDPGQGLRLIYYSQIVNDFQKGDIAEGYSVSREKKESFPLTVTSAQKNPTAFYLCASREREKIVEQFFGPGTRLTVL.

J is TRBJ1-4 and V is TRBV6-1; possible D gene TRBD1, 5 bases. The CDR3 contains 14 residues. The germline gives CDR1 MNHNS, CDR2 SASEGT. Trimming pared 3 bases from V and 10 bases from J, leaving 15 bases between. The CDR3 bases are TGTGCCAGCAGTGACGGGCAACGGGGGGGAAAACTGTTTTTT. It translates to CASSDGQRGGKLFF.

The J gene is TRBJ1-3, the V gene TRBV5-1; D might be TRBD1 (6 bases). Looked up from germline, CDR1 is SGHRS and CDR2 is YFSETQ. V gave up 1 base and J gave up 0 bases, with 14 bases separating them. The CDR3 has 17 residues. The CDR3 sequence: CASSLKVEGGSGNTIYF. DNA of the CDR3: TGCGCCAGCAGCTTGAAAGTTGAGGGGGGCTCTGGAAACACCATATATTTT.

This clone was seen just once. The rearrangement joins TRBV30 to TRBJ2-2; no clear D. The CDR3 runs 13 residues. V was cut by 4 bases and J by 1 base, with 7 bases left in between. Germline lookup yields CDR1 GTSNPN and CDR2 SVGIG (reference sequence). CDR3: CAWNYLNTGELFF. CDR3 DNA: TGTGCCTGGAACTATTTGAACACCGGGGAGCTGTTTTTT.

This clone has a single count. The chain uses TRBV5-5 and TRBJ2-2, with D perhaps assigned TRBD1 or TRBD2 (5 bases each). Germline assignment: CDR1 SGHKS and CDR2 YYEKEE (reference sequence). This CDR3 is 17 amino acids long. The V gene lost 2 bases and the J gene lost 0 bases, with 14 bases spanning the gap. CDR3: CASSFASGATNTGELFF. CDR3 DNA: TGTGCCAGCAGCTTCGCGTCCGGGGCAACGAACACCGGGGAGCTGTTTTTT.

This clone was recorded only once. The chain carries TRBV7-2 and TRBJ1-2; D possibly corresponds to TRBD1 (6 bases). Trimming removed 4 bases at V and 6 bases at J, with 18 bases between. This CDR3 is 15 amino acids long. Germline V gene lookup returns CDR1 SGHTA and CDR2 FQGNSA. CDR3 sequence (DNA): TGTGCCAGCAGCTCCCCAGGGGCAAAGGGGGATGGCTACACCTTC. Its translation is CASSSPGAKGDGYTF.

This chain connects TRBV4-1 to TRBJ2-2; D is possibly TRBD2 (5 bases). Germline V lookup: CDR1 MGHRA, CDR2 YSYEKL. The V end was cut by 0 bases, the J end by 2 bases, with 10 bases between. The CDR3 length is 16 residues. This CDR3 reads CASSQERGPNTGELFF. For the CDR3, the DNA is TGCGCCAGCAGCCAAGAGCGAGGGCCCAACACCGGGGAGCTGTTTTTT.

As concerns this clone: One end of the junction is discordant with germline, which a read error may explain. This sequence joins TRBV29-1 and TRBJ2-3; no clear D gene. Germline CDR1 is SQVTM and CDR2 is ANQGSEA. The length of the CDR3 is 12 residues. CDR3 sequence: CSVEVGTDTQYF. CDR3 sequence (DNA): TGCAGCGTTGAGGTGGGCACGGATACGCAGTATTTT.

CDR3 region: CASSEGRGTVWGTDTQYF. The CDR3 nucleotides are TGTGCCAGCAGTGAAGGACGGGGGACGGTCTGGGGCACAGATACGCAGTATTTT. V usage is TRBV2 and J usage is TRBJ2-3; a possible D gene is TRBD2 (6 bases). The length of the CDR3 is 18 residues. The germline V gene encodes CDR1 SNHLY and CDR2 FYNNEI. Trimming removed 1 base at V and 1 base at J, with 18 bases between.

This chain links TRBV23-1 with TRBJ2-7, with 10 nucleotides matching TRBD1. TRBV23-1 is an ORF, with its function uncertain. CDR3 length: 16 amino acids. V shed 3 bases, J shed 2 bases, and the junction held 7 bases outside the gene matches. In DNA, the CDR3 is TGCGCCAGCAGTCACGAGGACAGGGGGATAACCTACGAGCAGTACTTC. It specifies CASSHEDRGITYEQYF.

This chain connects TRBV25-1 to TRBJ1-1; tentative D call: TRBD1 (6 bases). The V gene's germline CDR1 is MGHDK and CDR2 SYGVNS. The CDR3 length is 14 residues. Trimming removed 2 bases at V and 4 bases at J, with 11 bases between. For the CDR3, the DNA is TGTGCCAGCAGTGAACAGGGGTGGGGCACTGAAGCTTTCTTT. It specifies CASSEQGWGTEAFF.

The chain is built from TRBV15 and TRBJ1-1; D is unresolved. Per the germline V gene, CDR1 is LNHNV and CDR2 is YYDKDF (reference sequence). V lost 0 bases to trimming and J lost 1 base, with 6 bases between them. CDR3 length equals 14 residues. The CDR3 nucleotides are TGTGCCACCAGCAGAGACCCGACGAACACTGAAGCTTTCTTT. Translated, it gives CATSRDPTNTEAFF. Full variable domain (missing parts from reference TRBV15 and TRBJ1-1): DAMVIQNPRYQVTQFGKPVTLSCSQTLNHNVMYWYQQKSSQAPKLLFHYYDKDFNNEADTPDNFQSRRPNTSFCFLDIRSPGLGDTAMYLCATSRDPTNTEAFFGQGTRLTVV.

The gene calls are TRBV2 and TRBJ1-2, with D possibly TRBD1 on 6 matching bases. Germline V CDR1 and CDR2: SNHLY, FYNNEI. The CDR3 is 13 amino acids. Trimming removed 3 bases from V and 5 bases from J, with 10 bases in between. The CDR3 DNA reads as TGTGCCAGCAGTGACCCGGACAGTTATGGCTACACCTTC. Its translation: CASSDPDSYGYTF. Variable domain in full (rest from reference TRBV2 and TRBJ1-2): EPEVTQTPSHQVTQMGQEVILRCVPISNHLYFYWYRQILGQKVEFLVSFYNNEISEKSEIFDDQFSVERPDGSNFTLKIRSTKLEDSAMYFCASSDPDSYGYTFGSGTRLTVV.

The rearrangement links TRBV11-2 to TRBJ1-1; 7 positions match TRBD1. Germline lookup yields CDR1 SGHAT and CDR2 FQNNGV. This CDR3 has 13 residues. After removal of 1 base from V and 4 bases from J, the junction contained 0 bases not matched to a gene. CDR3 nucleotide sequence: TGTGCCAGCAGCTTAGGACAGGGCACTGAAGCTTTCTTT. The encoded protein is CASSLGQGTEAFF.

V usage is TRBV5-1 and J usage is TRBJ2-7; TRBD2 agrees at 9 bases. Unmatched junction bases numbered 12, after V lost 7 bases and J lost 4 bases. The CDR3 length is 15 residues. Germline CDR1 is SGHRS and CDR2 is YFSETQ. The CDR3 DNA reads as TGCGCCAGCGGAGTGGGAGGACTAGCGTCTTACGAGCAGTACTTC. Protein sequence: CASGVGGLASYEQYF.

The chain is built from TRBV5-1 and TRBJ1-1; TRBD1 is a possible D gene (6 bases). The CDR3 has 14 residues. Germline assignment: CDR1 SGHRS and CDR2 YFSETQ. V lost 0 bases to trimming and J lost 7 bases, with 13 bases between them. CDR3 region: CASSLAQGGGEAFF. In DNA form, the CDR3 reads TGCGCCAGCAGCTTGGCACAGGGAGGGGGTGAAGCTTTCTTT. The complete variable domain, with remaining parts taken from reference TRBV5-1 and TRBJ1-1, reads KAGVTQTPRYLIKTRGQQVTLSCSPISGHRSVSWYQQTPGQGLQFLFEYFSETQRNKGNFPGRFSGRQFSNSRSEMNVSTLELGDSALYLCASSLAQGGGEAFFGQGTRLTVV.

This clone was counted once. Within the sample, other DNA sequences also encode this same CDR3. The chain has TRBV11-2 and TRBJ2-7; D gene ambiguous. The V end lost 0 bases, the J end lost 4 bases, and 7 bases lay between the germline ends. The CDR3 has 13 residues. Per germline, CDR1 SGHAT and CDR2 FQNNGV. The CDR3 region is CASSLDHSYEQYF. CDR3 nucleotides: TGTGCCAGCAGCTTAGATCATAGTTACGAGCAGTACTTC.

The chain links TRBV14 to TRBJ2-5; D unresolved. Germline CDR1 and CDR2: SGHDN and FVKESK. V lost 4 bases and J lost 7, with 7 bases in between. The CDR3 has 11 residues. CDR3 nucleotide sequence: TGTGCCAGCAGCCGAACGGGGACCCAGTACTTC. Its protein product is CASSRTGTQYF.

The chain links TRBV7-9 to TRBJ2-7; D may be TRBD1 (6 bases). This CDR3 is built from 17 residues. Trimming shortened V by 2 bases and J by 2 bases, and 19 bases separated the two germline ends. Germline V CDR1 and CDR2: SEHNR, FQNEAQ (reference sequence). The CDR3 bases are TGTGCCAGCAGCTTAACAGGGATTAAGGCCGGAACCTACGAGCAGTACTTC. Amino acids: CASSLTGIKAGTYEQYF.

DNA of the CDR3: TGTGCCAGCAGTGAAGGGACTAGCGGTTACAATGAGCAGTTCTTC. Its protein product is CASSEGTSGYNEQFF. This chain joins TRBV6-1 and TRBJ2-1; 10 nucleotides line up with TRBD2. The V segment lost 1 base and the J segment 4 bases; nucleotides outside the gene matches: 1. This CDR3 is built from 15 residues. CDR1 and CDR2 from the germline V gene are MNHNS and SASEGT.

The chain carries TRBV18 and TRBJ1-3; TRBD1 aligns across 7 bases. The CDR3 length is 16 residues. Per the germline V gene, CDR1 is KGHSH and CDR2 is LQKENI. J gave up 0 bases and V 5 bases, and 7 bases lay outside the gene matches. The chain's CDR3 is CASSWGQRSSGNTIYF. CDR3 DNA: TGTGCCAGCTCATGGGGACAGAGGAGCTCTGGAAACACCATATATTTT.

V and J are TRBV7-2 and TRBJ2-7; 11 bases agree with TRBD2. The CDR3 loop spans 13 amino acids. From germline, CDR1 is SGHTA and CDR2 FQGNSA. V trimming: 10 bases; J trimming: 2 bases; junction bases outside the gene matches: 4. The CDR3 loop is CATRLAGTYEQYF. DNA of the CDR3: TGTGCCACCCGACTAGCGGGGACCTACGAGCAGTACTTC.

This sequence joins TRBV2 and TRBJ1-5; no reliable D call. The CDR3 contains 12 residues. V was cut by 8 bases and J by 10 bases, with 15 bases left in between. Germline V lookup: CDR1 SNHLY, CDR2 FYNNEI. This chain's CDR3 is CASSPWMRPQHF. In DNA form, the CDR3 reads TGTGCCAGCTCACCATGGATGAGACCCCAGCATTTT.